This T cell receptor beta chain was documented in a study of response to subunit inactivated influenza vaccine. General observations from the study: Authors suggested seasonal influenza vaccinations each recruit few new T cells.

Comment on this clonotype: Its antigen is not known.

Germline V CDR1 and CDR2: SGHRS, YFSETQ. The CDR3 spans 15 residues. The junction had 8 bases not matched to a gene; V was cut back by 2 bases and J by 5 bases. A single record per CDR3 protein comes from TCRdb applying MiXCR to the RT-PCR reads. The top ten clones hold more than 9.5% of a sample with 500,000 to 600,000 distinct CDR3 sequences, roughly 15% of them seen once. The material sequenced was PBMCs from blood, taken 11 to 12 days after vaccination. V is TRBV5-1 and J is TRBJ2-7; 9 nucleotides match TRBD1. The sequence was obtained from a middle-aged man who received an inactivated influenza vaccine. The CDR3 DNA sequence: TGCGCCAGCAGCTTTGAGACAGGGGGTCTCGACGAGCAGTACTTC. Protein sequence: CASSFETGGLDEQYF.